What follows are 3 T cell receptor beta chains derived from one specimen sequenced in a study of T-cell reconstitution after alpha-beta-depleted transplantation in children. Preparation of the TCRbeta library involved a method that used unique molecular identifiers. TCRdb reprocessed the PCR reads via MiXCR and lists one record per CDR3 protein. The sample has about 400,000 distinct CDR3 sequences, around 21% seen once; the top ten hold about 3.8%. The sequenced sample was PBMCs from the stem cell graft donor, obtained from the stem cell graft. These TCRs come from a human donor who donated a stem cell graft to a child with acute myeloid leukemia.

This clonotype was detected a few times. This sequence joins TRBV12-3 or TRBV12-4 and TRBJ1-6; 8 bases align to TRBD1. Losses at the gene ends were 1 base for V and 9 bases for J; bases not matched to a gene: 8. This CDR3 is 16 amino acids long. CDR3 sequence: CASSLGAGGTGSPLHF. The CDR3, as DNA: TGTGCCAGCAGTTTAGGCGCAGGGGGCACGGGTTCACCCCTCCACTTT.

This clonotype occurred a few times. This chain connects TRBV7-2 to TRBJ2-1, with 14 nucleotides matching TRBD2. Per the germline V gene, CDR1 is SGHTA and CDR2 is FQGNSA. This CDR3 contains 17 residues. Trimming cost V 3 bases and J 9 bases; bases outside gene matches: 10. The CDR3 loop is CASSFTGTSGRNGEQFF. The DNA for the CDR3 is TGTGCCAGCAGCTTTACCGGGACTAGCGGGAGAAACGGTGAGCAGTTCTTC.

The chain employs TRBV10-3 and TRBJ2-5; D gene uncertain. The CDR3 sequence is 11 residues long. V lost 3 bases and J lost 4, with 3 bases in between. Germline CDR1 ENHRY, CDR2 SYGVKD. Here the CDR3 reads CAISEGETQYF. Here the CDR3 DNA reads TGTGCCATCAGTGAAGGAGAGACCCAGTACTTC.